What follows is one TCR beta chain and its context. Nominal health characterized the donors when sampled, though unrecorded immune exposures were likely. Germline V lookup: CDR1 MDHEN, CDR2 SYDVKM. This CDR3 spans 14 amino acids. The data stem from a study of cytomegalovirus exposure and HLA in healthy donors. In the PCR, 60 Vbeta and 13 Jbeta primers were used. Assay used: immunoSEQ multiplex PCR; TCRdb lists only in-frame clones, some missing. The table for this sample gives 100,000 to 150,000 clones. Sequences were obtained from PBMCs. This receptor was obtained from a man younger than 45 in good health and CMV-seronegative. The chain recombines TRBV28 with TRBJ2-5; TRBD2 agrees at 9 bases. The end of the DNA fits TRBJ2-7 better, so the J call may be wrong. The CDR3 region has the DNA TGTGCCAGCAGTCGACTAGCGGAGTTCTACGAGCAGTACTTC. Translating gives CASSRLAEFYEQYF.